This paragraph covers one T cell receptor (beta chain) sequence. Using immunoSEQ multiplex PCR, the repertoire was profiled, and TCRdb retains in-frame clones only, with some absent. In the table there are 300,000 to 400,000 clones, roughly 90% of which are singletons. The CDR3 totals 15 residues. Germline CDR1 is LNHDA and CDR2 is SQIVND (reference sequence). The ends were cut back, 1 base at V and 3 bases at J, with 13 bases in the middle. The data stem from a study of cytomegalovirus exposure and HLA in healthy donors. The sequenced sample consisted of PBMCs. This chain uses TRBV19 with TRBJ2-7, with D possibly being TRBD2 (5 bases). The receptor was isolated from a man aged 25 to 45 in good health and CMV-seronegative. The DNA for the CDR3 is TGTGCCAGTAGTATAGGCAACACGGGGATCTACGAGCAGTACTTC. It codes for CASSIGNTGIYEQYF. The variable domain in full, completed from reference TRBV19 and TRBJ2-7, reads DGGITQSPKYLFRKEGQNVTLSCEQNLNHDAMYWYRQDPGQGLRLIYYSQIVNDFQKGDIAEGYSVSREKKESFPLTVTSAQKNPTAFYLCASSIGNTGIYEQYFGPGTRLTVT.